The present TCR beta chain was sequenced within a study of blood T cell repertoires in COVID-19. Background on the study: Material from acute and convalescent COVID-19 was sourced from the United States, Italy and Spain. Sources were T cells, B-cell-depleted T cells, or PBMCs; the material itself was cDNA or gDNA.

The CDR3 has 13 residues. V shed 6 bases and J shed 2 bases, with 7 bases lying between them. Germline V CDR1 and CDR2: MNHEY, SVGAGI. Measured with immunoSEQ multiplex PCR; TCRdb has only the in-frame clones, and not every one. The table lists 350,000 to 400,000 clones, more than 75% of them singletons. Those enrolled, adults aged roughly 18 to 95 years, came from some 25 US areas. Which cohort a participant joined came from the clinical history participants gave. Sequencing input: PBMCs or T cells enriched from blood (not recorded which). This receptor was taken from a woman under 30 who had recovered from COVID-19. The rearrangement links TRBV6-5 to TRBJ2-2, with D unclear. The CDR3 loop is CASRNGNTGELFF. The CDR3 nucleotides are TGTGCCAGCAGGAACGGTAACACCGGGGAGCTGTTTTTT.